A single T cell receptor (beta chain) is shown here with its context. Antigen specificity is unknown. TCRdb processed the 5' RACE reads anew with MiXCR; each CDR3 protein has one entry. The data show about 12,000 distinct CDR3 sequences, with 14% seen just once and about 55% held by the top ten. This record comes from a study of T-cell memory formation after mild COVID-19. On the study more broadly: Most TCR clusters belonged to a single donor. Study-level results: Researchers report contracting CD4+ clones mostly in CM and EM, with CD8+ clones in EMRA.

Germline CDR1 is MNHEY and CDR2 is SVGEGT. Trimming stripped 2 bases from V and 8 bases from J, with 13 bases between. The length of the CDR3 is 15 residues. The genes are TRBV6-2 or TRBV6-3 and TRBJ1-6; D perhaps matches TRBD1 (6 bases). This clonotype originated in a man between 18 and 35 years old who had mild COVID-19 (a few samples of this study predate the infection). Cell type and time point are not known. The sequencing sample was made of PBMCs or a T cell subset sorted from them (not recorded which). The CDR3, as DNA: TGTGCCAGCAGTTACCCGACAGGATTGGATTCACCCCTCCACTTT. Protein product: CASSYPTGLDSPLHF.